A selection of T cell receptor beta chains follows, all from one sample in a study of radiotherapy plus CTLA-4 blockade in lung cancer. Measured with immunoSEQ multiplex PCR; TCRdb has only the in-frame clones, and not every one. Among 90,000 or so clones listed, 80% to 85% were seen once. Sequencing was performed on peripheral blood, taken from a patient treated with radiotherapy plus ipilimumab. The receptor source for this set is a human donor with non-small cell lung cancer who had stable disease on radiotherapy plus ipilimumab. Both conserved end residues are part of each CDR3. Clone sizes are given selectively: once, few, many, or a class where the clone is expanded.

clone size: -; V gene: TRBV27; CDR3 protein: CASRKGGGYSNQPQHF
clone size: -; V gene: TRBV2; CDR3 protein: CASHPPPGQGRYEQYF
clone size: once; V gene: TRBV28; CDR3 protein: CASFAGQVYGYTF
clone size: -; V gene: TRBV7-2; CDR3 protein: CASSRGRLNEKLFF
clone size: -; V gene: TRBV15; CDR3 protein: CATSRGAARGPYEQYF
clone size: -; V gene: TRBV28; CDR3 protein: CASSSAYGYTF
clone size: -; V gene: TRBV19; CDR3 protein: CASHATGRSYEQYF
clone size: -; V gene: TRBV4-1; CDR3 protein: CASSQEGGVYQETQYF
clone size: few; V gene: TRBV30; CDR3 protein: CACQSNYGYTF
clone size: -; V gene: TRBV7-2; CDR3 protein: CASSSGLAGGQETQYF
clone size: -; V gene: TRBV5-5; CDR3 protein: CASTLGLAGVGEQYF
clone size: -; V gene: TRBV5-3; CDR3 protein: CARSLPVPNSNQPQHF
clone size: -; V gene: TRBV5-1; CDR3 protein: CASSLRQGGQNTEAFF
clone size: -; V gene: TRBV7-9; CDR3 protein: CASSLDYNEQFF
clone size: few; V gene: TRBV5-8; CDR3 protein: CASSLLAGRAQPQHF
clone size: -; V gene: TRBV5-1; CDR3 protein: CASSPDGVGSTGELFF
clone size: -; V gene: TRBV9; CDR3 protein: CASSVGTGLLGEYEQYF
clone size: -; V gene: TRBV5-4; CDR3 protein: CASSLPGPSGNTIYF
clone size: -; V gene: TRBV6-5; CDR3 protein: CASSSGADSPLHF
clone size: -; V gene: TRBV19; CDR3 protein: CASSSTGTPSYEQYF
clone size: -; V gene: TRBV30; CDR3 protein: CAWSGRSGLIHELFF
clone size: few; V gene: TRBV19; CDR3 protein: CASSMLDGVRNSPLHF
clone size: -; V gene: TRBV6-5; CDR3 protein: CASSYSSSGRAEEQFF
clone size: -; V gene: TRBV10-2; CDR3 protein: CASREGTINTEAFF
clone size: -; V gene: TRBV5-1; CDR3 protein: CASSLAGTGGDEQYF
clone size: -; V gene: TRBV4-1; CDR3 protein: CASGRGQGETGANVLTF
clone size: -; V gene: TRBV15; CDR3 protein: CATSPDGNSGNTIYF
clone size: -; V gene: TRBV30; CDR3 protein: CAWDRGGNQPQHF
clone size: -; V gene: TRBV19; CDR3 protein: CASSIGGPNTEAFF
clone size: -; V gene: TRBV18; CDR3 protein: CASSPPVGNSPLHF
clone size: -; V gene: TRBV7-8; CDR3 protein: CASSLLRPGNSNQPQHF
clone size: -; V gene: TRBV11-3; CDR3 protein: CASSSREGTEAFF
clone size: -; V gene: TRBV18; CDR3 protein: CASSPGLAGGGNEQFF
clone size: -; V gene: TRBV5-1; CDR3 protein: CASSRGLAGVNEQFF
clone size: few; V gene: TRBV19; CDR3 protein: CASISQGRDTEAFF
clone size: -; V gene: TRBV7-6; CDR3 protein: CASSQWVEAGSDEQYF
clone size: -; V gene: TRBV30; CDR3 protein: CAWSVAPKGTQYF
clone size: -; V gene: TRBV19; CDR3 protein: CASSIAGRENYGYTF
clone size: -; V gene: TRBV28; CDR3 protein: CASSRGWGSGLRNQPQHF
clone size: -; V gene: TRBV20-1; CDR3 protein: CSARATGFNTF
clone size: -; V gene: TRBV11-3; CDR3 protein: CASSLRGETQYF
clone size: -; V gene: TRBV2; CDR3 protein: CASSVRGGETQYF
clone size: -; V gene: TRBV6-6; CDR3 protein: CASSRDRGYEQYF
clone size: -; V gene: TRBV9; CDR3 protein: CASSPGTVSYNEQFF
clone size: -; V gene: TRBV4-2; CDR3 protein: CASSQDPTGDIYGYTF
clone size: -; V gene: TRBV19; CDR3 protein: CASSGRTGRPDTQYF
clone size: -; V gene: TRBV20-1; CDR3 protein: CSAREGTPQYF
clone size: -; V gene: TRBV5-1; CDR3 protein: CASSQKPGGVSSYNEQFF
clone size: -; V gene: TRBV6-4; CDR3 protein: CASSRTSGGGTDTQYF
clone size: -; V gene: TRBV7-8; CDR3 protein: CASSRNQETQYF